A single sample gave rise to the 13 T cell receptor beta chains below, sequenced in a study of cytomegalovirus exposure and HLA in healthy donors. Sequencing was performed with immunoSEQ multiplex PCR; in TCRdb, only in-frame clones are kept and a portion is missing. The repertoire holds roughly 250,000 clones, with 90% as singletons. Sequences were obtained from PBMCs. The receptors were sampled from a woman aged 18-30 years in good health and CMV-seronegative.

The V and J genes are TRBV10-1 and TRBJ1-6, with 7 bases identical to TRBD1. Losses at the gene ends were 7 bases for V and 1 base for J; bases not matched to a gene: 13. Germline CDR1 reads WNHNN; CDR2 reads SYGVQD (reference sequence). The CDR3 loop spans 18 amino acids. The CDR3 bases are TGCGCCAGCAACGACAGGGATTCTTCAGTATCCTATAATTCACCCCTCCACTTT. Protein product: CASNDRDSSVSYNSPLHF.

This clone appeared once. The chain couples TRBV5-5 to TRBJ2-1; TRBD2 matches at 7 bases. V lost 1 base, J lost 8 bases, and 6 bases stayed unmatched. CDR1 is SGHKS, CDR2 YYEKEE, per germline (reference sequence). The CDR3 length is 14 residues. This CDR3 reads CASSLSGGYYEQFF. The CDR3 nucleotides read TGTGCCAGCAGCTTGTCCGGGGGGTATTATGAGCAGTTCTTC.

The V gene is TRBV19, the J gene TRBJ2-7, with 8 bases matching TRBD1. The CDR3 sequence is 13 residues long. The ends lost 7 bases at V and 4 bases at J; junction bases unmatched: 6. Germline V gene lookup returns CDR1 LNHDA and CDR2 SQIVND (reference sequence). The CDR3 loop reads CASKDRGPYEQYF. CDR3 nucleotide sequence: TGTGCCAGTAAAGACAGGGGTCCTTACGAGCAGTACTTC.

The rearrangement links TRBV7-9 to TRBJ2-5; perhaps TRBD1 as D (6 bases). With 4 bases removed from V and 4 bases from J, the gap between germline ends came to 16 bases. This CDR3 has 15 residues. Germline V lookup: CDR1 SEHNR, CDR2 FQNEAQ (reference sequence). CDR3 loop: CASSSIQGQLETQYF. The CDR3 DNA is TGTGCCAGCAGCTCAATCCAAGGACAGTTAGAGACCCAGTACTTC.

This chain connects TRBV28 to TRBJ2-7; D is undetermined. The V gene's germline CDR1 is MDHEN and CDR2 SYDVKM. Trimming took off 2 bases at V and 4 bases at J, with 6 bases between the two ends. This CDR3 spans 12 amino acids. CDR3 sequence: CASSLLQYEQYF. CDR3 in DNA: TGTGCCAGCAGTTTACTGCAGTACGAGCAGTACTTC.

The rearrangement links TRBV14 to TRBJ2-5, with D possibly matching TRBD1 (6 bases). Germline V gene data show CDR1 as SGHDN and CDR2 as FVKESK. Trimming took off 2 bases at V and 5 bases at J, with 12 bases between the two ends. The CDR3 sequence is 14 residues long. This chain's CDR3 is CASSQPNRVETQYF. The DNA of the CDR3 is TGTGCCAGCAGCCAACCAAACAGGGTGGAGACCCAGTACTTC.

The chain has TRBV5-4 and TRBJ1-3; D uncertain. This CDR3 comprises 16 residues. Trimming took off 0 bases at V and 0 bases at J, with 10 bases between the two ends. The germline V gene encodes CDR1 SGHNT and CDR2 YYREEE (reference sequence). This CDR3 is CASSLEPRSSGNTIYF. The DNA of the CDR3 is TGTGCCAGCAGCTTGGAACCGAGATCCTCTGGAAACACCATATATTTT.

The rearrangement joins TRBV4-1 to TRBJ2-3; 12 positions agree with TRBD2. The CDR3 runs 16 residues. Germline CDR1 reads MGHRA; CDR2 reads YSYEKL. Trimming took 3 bases from V and 0 from J; bases not matched to a gene: 1. CDR3 protein: CASSQGTSGSTDTQYF. Written as DNA, the CDR3 is TGCGCCAGCAGCCAGGGGACTAGCGGGAGCACAGATACGCAGTATTTT.

This sequence joins TRBV30 and TRBJ1-1; perhaps TRBD1 as D (6 bases). CDR3 length equals 12 residues. The ends were cut back, 8 bases at V and 0 bases at J, with 10 bases in the middle. Germline CDR1 GTSNPN, CDR2 SVGIG (reference sequence). CDR3 protein: CARDRLNTEAFF. The CDR3 nucleotides read TGTGCCAGAGACAGGCTGAACACTGAAGCTTTCTTT.

The chain employs TRBV28 and TRBJ1-4, with TRBD1 identical over 9 bases. Germline V gene lookup returns CDR1 MDHEN and CDR2 SYDVKM. The V and J ends lost 6 bases and 11 bases, in that order; junction bases with no gene match: 10. This CDR3 comprises 14 residues. The CDR3 here is CASSPGQGGEKLFF. The DNA for the CDR3 is TGTGCCAGCAGCCCGGGACAGGGAGGGGAGAAACTGTTTTTT.

This rearrangement joins TRBV7-9 to TRBJ2-1, with unresolved D. The V end lost 5 bases, the J end lost 7 bases, and 9 bases lay between the germline ends. The CDR3 loop spans 12 amino acids. In germline, CDR1 is SEHNR, CDR2 FQNEAQ (reference sequence). The CDR3 sequence is CASSLEKNEQFF. The CDR3 bases are TGTGCCAGCAGCCTCGAGAAGAATGAGCAGTTCTTC. Full variable domain (rest looked up from reference TRBV7-9 and TRBJ2-1): DTGVSQNPRHKITKRGQNVTFRCDPISEHNRLYWYRQTLGQGPEFLTYFQNEAQLEKSRLLSDRFSAERPKGSFSTLEIQRTEQGDSAMYLCASSLEKNEQFFGPGTRLTVL.

This rearrangement joins TRBV15 to TRBJ2-3, with 9 bases fitting TRBD1. Trimming took 1 base from V and 2 from J; bases not matched to a gene: 7. Germline CDR1 is LNHNV and CDR2 is YYDKDF (reference sequence). CDR3 length: 17 amino acids. The CDR3 is CATSRAYRDRDTDTQYF. In nucleotides, the CDR3 is TGTGCCACCAGCAGAGCATACCGGGACAGGGACACAGATACGCAGTATTTT.

The gene calls are TRBV5-5 and TRBJ2-2; possibly TRBD2 for D (5 bases). This CDR3 region has 17 residues. The V gene lost 0 bases and the J gene lost 0 bases, with 12 bases spanning the gap. Germline V gives CDR1 SGHKS, CDR2 YYEKEE (reference sequence). As DNA, the CDR3 is TGTGCCAGCAGCTTGGATGGAGGAATTACGAACACCGGGGAGCTGTTTTTT. Translation: CASSLDGGITNTGELFF.